The next 20 T cell receptor beta chains were all read from a single sample in a study of cytomegalovirus exposure and HLA in healthy donors. PCR amplification relied on 60 Vbeta primers (plus 13 Jbeta primers). Profiled with immunoSEQ multiplex PCR; TCRdb holds only in-frame clones, not every one. The repertoire includes some 150,000 clones, around 80% of them detected once, and around 3% sits in the top ten. Sequencing used PBMCs. The source of these receptors is a man aged 18 to 29 in good health and CMV-seropositive.

V is TRBV4-1 and J is TRBJ1-1; D may be TRBD1 (6 bases). The germline V gene has CDR1 MGHRA and CDR2 YSYEKL. The CDR3 spans 14 residues. Trimming stripped 3 bases from V and 3 bases from J, with 11 bases between. The DNA for the CDR3 is TGCGCCAGCAGCCAGGACAGCCTCTACACTGAAGCTTTCTTT. This codes for CASSQDSLYTEAFF.

V usage is TRBV28 and J usage is TRBJ2-5; TRBD1 matches at 8 bases. CDR1 is MDHEN and CDR2 is SYDVKM in the germline V gene. V lost 4 bases and J lost 1; bases outside the gene matches: 11. This CDR3 has 17 residues. The CDR3 DNA reads TGTGCCAGCAGTTCAGCCGACAGGGGATATCCCCAAGAGACCCAGTACTTC. The encoded protein is CASSSADRGYPQETQYF.

The chain has TRBV10-2 and TRBJ2-7, with no clear D. Germline V gene data show CDR1 as WSHSY and CDR2 as SAAADI. The CDR3 has 15 amino acids. V lost 2 bases, J lost 2 bases, and 13 bases lay in between. The CDR3 spells CASSERVGGTYEQYF. The CDR3 DNA reads as TGCGCCAGCAGTGAGCGAGTCGGCGGAACCTACGAGCAGTACTTC.

The chain joins TRBV2 to TRBJ2-2; 14 bases align to TRBD2. From germline, CDR1 is SNHLY and CDR2 FYNNEI. V was pared by 3 bases and J by 5 bases, with 2 bases of the junction left unmatched. The CDR3 loop spans 16 amino acids. In nucleotides, the CDR3 is TGTGCCAGCAGTGAGGGACTAGCGGGAGTAACCGGGGAGCTGTTTTTT. Translated: CASSEGLAGVTGELFF.

Regarding this clone: Different DNA sequences within this sample yield the same CDR3. The rearrangement links TRBV18 to TRBJ1-1; the D gene is possibly TRBD1 (5 bases). The germline gives CDR1 KGHSH, CDR2 LQKENI. The CDR3 is made up of 14 amino acids. Trimming pared 2 bases from V and 1 base from J, leaving 8 bases between. The CDR3 spells CASSPGGGNTEAFF. CDR3 DNA: TGTGCCAGCTCACCAGGGGGGGGGAACACTGAAGCTTTCTTT.

The rearrangement uses TRBV10-3 and TRBJ1-1; a weak D match, TRBD1 (6 bases). This CDR3 is 13 amino acids long. V lost 4 bases and J lost 5, with 11 bases in between. Per the germline V gene, CDR1 is ENHRY and CDR2 is SYGVKD. CDR3 DNA: TGTGCCATCAGTGCCCGGACAGAGACTGAAGCTTTCTTT. It encodes CAISARTETEAFF.

This rearrangement joins TRBV9 to TRBJ1-3; 7 bases map to TRBD1. The CDR3 runs 15 residues. V shed 0 bases, J shed 5 bases, and the junction held 5 bases outside the gene matches. Germline-derived CDR1 and CDR2 are SGDLS and YYNGEE. Written as DNA, the CDR3 is TGTGCCAGCAGCGTAGCTGACAGGGCGAGAAACACCATATATTTT. It yields the protein CASSVADRARNTIYF.

About this clone: Other DNA sequences in this specimen translate into the identical CDR3. The chain combines TRBV6-5 with TRBJ2-7, with 10 bases identical to TRBD2. CDR1 and CDR2 from the germline V gene are MNHEY and SVGAGI. This CDR3 spans 15 amino acids. V dropped 5 bases and J dropped 4; count of bases not matched to a gene: 8. CDR3 sequence (DNA): TGTGCCAGCAGTCGGACTAGCGGTAAAGCGTACGAGCAGTACTTC. This encodes CASSRTSGKAYEQYF.

This clone was counted a few times. The rearrangement links TRBV6-1 to TRBJ1-1; weak D call: TRBD1 (6 bases). The germline V and J ends were trimmed by 11 bases and 4 bases, with 17 bases remaining between them. CDR1 and CDR2 (germline): MNHNS, SASEGT. CDR3 size: 13 residues. Here the CDR3 DNA reads TGTGCCGGTAACAGGGTTTTGGGCACTGAAGCTTTCTTT. Translation gives CAGNRVLGTEAFF.

The chain couples TRBV28 to TRBJ1-1, with 7 bases that match TRBD1. The germline V gene encodes CDR1 MDHEN and CDR2 SYDVKM. The CDR3 has 17 residues. V lost 2 bases, J lost 1 base, and 10 bases stayed unmatched. The CDR3 DNA reads as TGTGCCAGCAGTTTAGGAACAGGGGTGATCTCGAACACTGAAGCTTTCTTT. Its translation: CASSLGTGVISNTEAFF.

A few counts support this clone. The chain combines TRBV28 with TRBJ2-5, with 9 nucleotides matching TRBD1. V gave up 6 bases and J gave up 5 bases; unmatched junction bases: 7. The CDR3 consists of 14 residues. Looked up from germline, CDR1 is MDHEN and CDR2 is SYDVKM. The CDR3 DNA reads as TGTGCCAGCAGCCCACCGGGACAGGGTGAGACCCAGTACTTC. Protein product: CASSPPGQGETQYF.

The gene calls are TRBV6-6 and TRBJ1-3; TRBD1 is a possible D gene (5 bases). V lost 6 bases and J lost 2, with 17 bases in between. Looked up from germline, CDR1 is MNHNY and CDR2 is SVGAGI (reference sequence). The length of the CDR3 is 16 residues. In DNA form, the CDR3 reads TGTGCCAGCAGCCACTTCGGGGGTCTCCCTGGAAACACCATATATTTT. This codes for CASSHFGGLPGNTIYF.

This clone was recorded a few times. V gene TRBV6-6 combines with J gene TRBJ1-2, with D unresolved. Germline V CDR1 and CDR2: MNHNY, SVGAGI (reference sequence). CDR3 length: 11 residues. Trimming shortened V by 4 bases and J by 4 bases, and 4 bases separated the two germline ends. Here the CDR3 DNA reads TGTGCCAGCAGTTCCCGCTATGGCTACACCTTC. Amino acid sequence: CASSSRYGYTF.

The V and J genes are TRBV2 and TRBJ1-1, with 11 bases that match TRBD1. Trimming took 4 bases from V and 4 from J; bases not matched to a gene: 8. CDR3 length equals 16 residues. Germline-derived CDR1 and CDR2 are SNHLY and FYNNEI. CDR3 sequence (DNA): TGTGCCAGCAGTGGGGACAGGGGGGCTTTAGGCACTGAAGCTTTCTTT. This codes for CASSGDRGALGTEAFF.

This clone was seen only once. This chain links TRBV9 with TRBJ2-1; 11 bases agree with TRBD1. V gave up 3 bases and J gave up 2 bases; unmatched junction bases: 7. Per the germline V gene, CDR1 is SGDLS and CDR2 is YYNGEE. CDR3 length equals 17 residues. The CDR3 protein is CASSASGTGGAYNEQFF. The CDR3 DNA sequence: TGTGCCAGCAGCGCATCCGGGACAGGGGGAGCCTACAATGAGCAGTTCTTC. Based on the CDR3 plus reference TRBV9 and TRBJ2-1, the full variable domain is DSGVTQTPKHLITATGQRVTLRCSPRSGDLSVYWYQQSLDQGLQFLIQYYNGEERAKGNILERFSAQQFPDLHSELNLSSLELGDSALYFCASSASGTGGAYNEQFFGPGTRLTVL.

This chain connects TRBV6-6 to TRBJ2-2; D remains unclear. Germline V lookup: CDR1 MNHNY, CDR2 SVGAGI (reference sequence). This CDR3 is built from 15 residues. V lost 5 bases to trimming and J lost 3 bases, with 13 bases between them. Here the CDR3 DNA reads TGTGCCAGCAGTCGCAACGGGTGGGACACCGGGGAGCTGTTTTTT. Translation: CASSRNGWDTGELFF.

The genes are TRBV5-6 and TRBJ1-1; 9 positions agree with TRBD1. Trimming removed 4 bases from V and 0 bases from J; junction bases left unmatched: 4. Germline assignment: CDR1 SGHDT and CDR2 YYEEEE. The CDR3 length is 15 residues. The CDR3, as DNA: TGTGCCAGCAGCCTTGGGACAGGGATGAACACTGAAGCTTTCTTT. This encodes CASSLGTGMNTEAFF. Filled out from reference TRBV5-6 and TRBJ1-1, the complete variable domain reads DAGVTQSPTHLIKTRGQQVTLRCSPKSGHDTVSWYQQALGQGPQFIFQYYEEEERQRGNFPDRFSGHQFPNYSSELNVNALLLGDSALYLCASSLGTGMNTEAFFGQGTRLTVV.

This clone has just a few counts. The chain couples TRBV6-5 to TRBJ2-4; TRBD2 aligns across 8 bases. The CDR3 is made up of 15 amino acids. CDR1 MNHEY and CDR2 SVGAGI come from the germline V gene. Trimming took 6 bases from V and 3 from J; bases not matched to a gene: 7. For the CDR3, the DNA is TGTGCCAGCAGCCCCCGGGAGGGTGGCAAAAACATTCAGTACTTC. Protein product: CASSPREGGKNIQYF.

Only one count was recorded for this clone. Here the CDR3 DNA reads TGTGCCAGCAGCTATAGACTAGCGGGGGCTGATACGCAGTATTTT. Its translation: CASSYRLAGADTQYF. This chain links TRBV5-6 with TRBJ2-3; 12 nucleotides align to TRBD2. The CDR3 totals 15 residues. The germline V gene has CDR1 SGHDT and CDR2 YYEEEE. Trimming cost V 3 bases and J 6 bases; bases outside gene matches: 5.

The rearrangement joins TRBV18 to TRBJ2-1, with D perhaps matching TRBD2 (5 bases). There are 14 residues in the CDR3. V was trimmed by 1 base and J by 7 bases, leaving 11 bases between them. Looked up from germline, CDR1 is KGHSH and CDR2 is LQKENI. As DNA, the CDR3 is TGTGCCAGCTCACCACAAAACGGGATGAATGAGCAGTTCTTC. Protein product: CASSPQNGMNEQFF.